This T cell receptor beta chain appears in the sequencing data of a study of blood T cell repertoires in COVID-19. Overall study: Whether acute or convalescent, the COVID-19 samples came from the United States, Italy and Spain.

Clones were read by immunoSEQ multiplex PCR, and TCRdb kept only the in-frame ones, dropping some. Among 100,000 to 150,000 clones listed, about 88% were seen once. The CDR3 has 13 amino acids. V trimming: 4 bases; J trimming: 8 bases; junction bases outside the gene matches: 6. The V gene's germline CDR1 is LGHDT and CDR2 YNNKEL (reference sequence). V and J are TRBV3-1 (or the pseudogene TRBV3-2) and TRBJ1-2; 8 bases agree with TRBD1. The TCR was taken from a woman aged 80 or over with acute or convalescent COVID-19. Sample: peripheral blood. The CDR3 DNA reads TGTGCCAGCAGCCTGGACAGGGTCAGCGGCTACACCTTC. It codes for CASSLDRVSGYTF.